The 16 T cell receptor beta chains below all came from one sample that was sequenced in a study of T cell changes during pregnancy in multiple sclerosis. Sequenced by immunoSEQ multiplex PCR; TCRdb stores in-frame clones only, minus some. Among 35,000 or so clones, around nine tenths were seen once, and the ten largest hold more than 0.7%. The source material was CD4+ T cells from peripheral blood mononuclear cells, sampled after pregnancy. The receptors stem from a female donor in good health, enrolled as a control in a pregnancy study.

The rearrangement uses TRBV5-1 and TRBJ2-1; TRBD1 matches 7 bases. CDR1 is SGHRS and CDR2 is YFSETQ in the germline V gene. The CDR3 covers 17 residues. V lost 2 bases to trimming and J lost 8 bases; unmatched junction nucleotides: 16. CDR3: CASSFSGGPRTGDEQFF. The CDR3 DNA sequence: TGCGCCAGCAGCTTCTCTGGGGGTCCCCGTACAGGGGATGAGCAGTTCTTC.

The chain joins TRBV19 to TRBJ2-2, with D possibly being TRBD2 (5 bases). V lost 3 bases, J lost 2 bases, and 10 bases lay in between. This CDR3 is 15 amino acids long. Germline-derived CDR1 and CDR2 are LNHDA and SQIVND (reference sequence). CDR3 nucleotides: TGTGCCAGTAGTATTTGGACTGATAACACCGGGGAGCTGTTTTTT. Encoded protein: CASSIWTDNTGELFF.

In this sample, this clone turned up once. The chain employs TRBV18 and TRBJ2-2; 7 bases agree with TRBD1. The CDR3 spans 14 residues. Germline V gene data show CDR1 as KGHSH and CDR2 as LQKENI. With V trimmed by 3 bases and J by 6 bases, 4 bases remained unmatched. The CDR3 DNA is TGTGCCAGCTCACCTCGACAGGGTTCCGGGGAGCTGTTTTTT. Protein sequence: CASSPRQGSGELFF.

The DNA for the CDR3 is TGTGCCAGCTCACCAGAGGGCTATGAGCAGTTCTTC. Translating it yields CASSPEGYEQFF. The chain carries TRBV18 and TRBJ2-1; tentatively, D is TRBD2 (5 bases). The CDR3 totals 12 residues. Germline V gene lookup returns CDR1 KGHSH and CDR2 LQKENI. Trimming pared 2 bases from V and 8 bases from J, leaving 7 bases between.

This clone turned up a few times. The genes are TRBV4-3 and TRBJ1-4, with D hard to call. The germline V and J ends were trimmed by 0 bases and 7 bases, with 18 bases remaining between them. Germline V lookup: CDR1 LGHNA, CDR2 YSLEER. CDR3 length: 17 amino acids. CDR3 residues: CASSQDSSVSPGEKLFF. The DNA for the CDR3 is TGCGCCAGCAGCCAAGATTCGTCGGTTTCTCCGGGTGAAAAACTGTTTTTT.

This clone was counted once. V usage is TRBV11-1 and J usage is TRBJ2-1; 8 bases match TRBD1. This CDR3 spans 15 amino acids. V lost 5 bases and J lost 7; bases outside the gene matches: 10. Germline-derived CDR1 and CDR2 are SGHAT and FQDESV (reference sequence). This CDR3 reads CASSPRQGQGNEQFF. The CDR3 DNA follows: TGTGCCAGCAGCCCCCGACAGGGGCAGGGGAATGAGCAGTTCTTC.

This clone was detected only once. J is TRBJ1-1 and V is TRBV7-9; D is undetermined. In germline, CDR1 is SEHNR, CDR2 FQNEAQ (reference sequence). The germline V and J ends were trimmed by 2 bases and 7 bases, with 5 bases remaining between them. The CDR3 is 11 residues long. CDR3 sequence (DNA): TGTGCCAGCAGCTTAATACTTGAAGCTTTCTTT. It codes for CASSLILEAFF.

The chain uses TRBV30 and TRBJ1-1; 10 bases fit TRBD1. Trimming took 0 bases from V and 4 from J; bases not matched to a gene: 8. The germline V gene encodes CDR1 GTSNPN and CDR2 SVGIG (reference sequence). This CDR3 has 16 amino acids. The CDR3 DNA follows: TGTGCCTGGAGTGTGAAGACAGGGGGCCTCGGCACTGAAGCTTTCTTT. Amino acid sequence: CAWSVKTGGLGTEAFF.

This clone turned up a few times. The J gene is TRBJ2-3, the V gene TRBV11-2; D is possibly TRBD1 (6 bases). The germline gives CDR1 SGHAT, CDR2 FQNNGV. The CDR3 extends over 14 amino acids. Between the trimmed V and J ends, which lost 5 bases and 7 bases, there was a span of 16 bases. The CDR3: CASSLQGVENTQYF. The CDR3 nucleotides are TGTGCCAGCAGCCTACAGGGAGTTGAAAATACGCAGTATTTT.

The J gene is TRBJ2-7, the V gene TRBV5-1; TRBD2 is a possible D gene (5 bases). The V gene's germline CDR1 is SGHRS and CDR2 YFSETQ. The CDR3 has 13 amino acids. V lost 3 bases and J lost 6, with 13 bases in between. CDR3: CASSWSLGSEQYF. CDR3 DNA sequence: TGCGCCAGCAGCTGGAGCCTTGGGAGCGAGCAGTACTTC.

As DNA, the CDR3 is TGCGCCAGCAGCTTAGTGGGACAGGGGATCTCCTACGAGCAGTACTTC. Translating it yields CASSLVGQGISYEQYF. The chain links TRBV5-1 to TRBJ2-7; 10 positions match TRBD1. V was clipped by 2 bases and J by 0 bases; unmatched bases: 5. The V gene's germline CDR1 is SGHRS and CDR2 YFSETQ. CDR3 size: 16 residues.

This clone was observed once. The V call is TRBV11-2, the J call TRBJ1-1; no reliable D call. Germline V gives CDR1 SGHAT, CDR2 FQNNGV. The V end was cut by 1 base, the J end by 4 bases, with 13 bases between. This CDR3 is built from 15 residues. The CDR3 loop reads CASSLGARAGTEAFF. CDR3 bases: TGTGCCAGCAGCTTAGGGGCGAGGGCTGGCACTGAAGCTTTCTTT.

This chain uses TRBV5-1 with TRBJ1-1; D not resolved. The CDR3 is made up of 12 amino acids. The ends were cut back, 4 bases at V and 1 base at J, with 5 bases in the middle. The germline gives CDR1 SGHRS, CDR2 YFSETQ. The CDR3 DNA reads TGCGCCAGCAGCCGGGGGAACACTGAAGCTTTCTTT. Encoded protein: CASSRGNTEAFF. Complete variable domain (other parts from reference TRBV5-1 and TRBJ1-1): KAGVTQTPRYLIKTRGQQVTLSCSPISGHRSVSWYQQTPGQGLQFLFEYFSETQRNKGNFPGRFSGRQFSNSRSEMNVSTLELGDSALYLCASSRGNTEAFFGQGTRLTVV.

The genes are TRBV4-2 and TRBJ2-5, with a tentative D call TRBD2 (7 bases). The CDR3 spans 18 residues. Trimming took 2 bases from V and 0 from J, leaving 19 bases between them. Germline CDR1 and CDR2: LGHNA and YNFKEQ. This CDR3 reads CASSQWAGGPPYQETQYF. For the CDR3, the DNA is TGTGCCAGCAGCCAATGGGCCGGGGGGCCACCCTACCAAGAGACCCAGTACTTC.

This clone was seen just once. The CDR3 region has the DNA TGTGCCAGCAGCTTAGTCCAGACAGGGGCCTCTGGAAACACCATATATTTT. Encoded protein: CASSLVQTGASGNTIYF. This sequence joins TRBV7-6 and TRBJ1-3; 8 nucleotides line up with TRBD1. There are 17 residues in the CDR3. V lost 1 base and J lost 0; bases outside the gene matches: 5. Germline V gene sequence: CDR1 SGHVS, CDR2 FNYEAQ.

The V call is TRBV19, the J call TRBJ2-7; 10 nucleotides agree with TRBD1. CDR3 size: 15 residues. Trimming at V came to 4 bases and at J to 6 bases, leaving 9 bases not matched to a gene. Germline V lookup: CDR1 LNHDA, CDR2 SQIVND (reference sequence). CDR3: CASSSRTGGRSEQYF. In DNA, the CDR3 is TGTGCCAGTAGTAGCCGGACAGGGGGTCGGAGCGAGCAGTACTTC. Full variable domain (remainder filled in from reference TRBV19 and TRBJ2-7): DGGITQSPKYLFRKEGQNVTLSCEQNLNHDAMYWYRQDPGQGLRLIYYSQIVNDFQKGDIAEGYSVSREKKESFPLTVTSAQKNPTAFYLCASSSRTGGRSEQYFGPGTRLTVT.